These 15 T cell receptor beta chains came from one sample sequenced in a study of cytomegalovirus exposure and HLA in healthy donors. Both 60 Vbeta primers and 13 Jbeta primers went into the PCR. Data came from immunoSEQ multiplex PCR; TCRdb stores just in-frame clones and leaves some out. The table shows about 130,000 clones, with around 81% occurring only once. The sequencing sample was made of PBMCs. These receptor sequences come from a woman aged 45-60 years in good health and CMV-seronegative.

The chain combines TRBV5-1 with TRBJ2-5; possibly TRBD1 for D (6 bases). Germline V lookup: CDR1 SGHRS, CDR2 YFSETQ. The V end was cut by 3 bases, the J end by 2 bases, with 14 bases between. The CDR3 has 15 residues. CDR3 loop: CASSSEGTKQETQYF. The CDR3 coding sequence is TGCGCCAGCAGCTCCGAAGGGACAAAACAAGAGACCCAGTACTTC.

V is TRBV7-9 and J is TRBJ2-1, with TRBD2 identical over 7 bases. The CDR3 length is 16 residues. Germline trimming cut 3 bases from V and 0 bases from J; bases unmatched to any gene: 5. Per germline, CDR1 SEHNR and CDR2 FQNEAQ (reference sequence). The CDR3, as DNA: TGTGCCAGCAGCTTTCTAGCGGTCTACTCCTACAATGAGCAGTTCTTC. Translating it yields CASSFLAVYSYNEQFF.

The V and J genes are TRBV7-8 and TRBJ2-3, with D perhaps TRBD2 (5 bases). V was cut by 5 bases and J by 9 bases, with 18 bases left in between. CDR3 length equals 14 residues. Germline V gives CDR1 SGHVS, CDR2 FQNEAQ. The CDR3 DNA is TGTGCCAGCAGCCGTCCCCCTAGCCGAGAAACGCAGTATTTT. As protein: CASSRPPSRETQYF.

The chain combines TRBV9 with TRBJ2-1; 9 bases fit TRBD2. This CDR3 contains 15 residues. CDR1 and CDR2 from the germline V gene are SGDLS and YYNGEE. The V and J ends lost 0 bases and 13 bases, in that order; junction bases with no gene match: 11. The CDR3 loop reads CASSVATGSGSSQFF. The CDR3 DNA is TGTGCCAGCAGCGTAGCTACGGGTAGCGGGAGTTCTCAGTTCTTC.

The CDR3 loop reads CASSPGGSSYEQYF. As DNA, the CDR3 is TGTGCCAGTTCTCCGGGCGGGAGCTCCTACGAGCAGTACTTC. This rearrangement joins TRBV19 to TRBJ2-7, with 7 positions matching TRBD2. Germline CDR1 and CDR2: LNHDA and SQIVND (reference sequence). Trimming cost V 8 bases and J 0 bases; bases outside gene matches: 7. The CDR3 is made up of 14 amino acids.

This clone was seen only a few times. The chain is built from TRBV6-4 and TRBJ2-6, with D uncertain. This CDR3 comprises 16 residues. The germline gives CDR1 MRHNA, CDR2 SNTAGT. V was pared by 0 bases and J by 1 base, with 7 bases between. This CDR3 is CASSDSESSGANVLTF. CDR3 coding DNA: TGTGCCAGCAGTGACTCAGAGTCTTCTGGGGCCAACGTCCTGACTTTC.

This clone was picked up one time. The genes are TRBV7-8 and TRBJ1-1, with D perhaps TRBD1 (5 bases). Germline V lookup: CDR1 SGHVS, CDR2 FQNEAQ. The length of the CDR3 is 16 residues. The ends were cut back, 5 bases at V and 0 bases at J, with 16 bases in the middle. The CDR3 here is CASSPRGVRMNTEAFF. CDR3 nucleotide sequence: TGTGCCAGCAGCCCCCGGGGGGTTCGCATGAACACTGAAGCTTTCTTT.

This chain connects TRBV5-6 to TRBJ1-4; 8 positions agree with TRBD1. V was clipped by 4 bases and J by 2 bases; unmatched bases: 7. CDR3 length equals 16 residues. In germline, CDR1 is SGHDT, CDR2 YYEEEE. CDR3 region: CASSMWTGQTNEKLFF. The CDR3 DNA follows: TGTGCCAGCAGCATGTGGACAGGGCAGACTAATGAAAAACTGTTTTTT.

The chain carries TRBV6-1 and TRBJ2-7; a possible D gene is TRBD1 (5 bases). In germline, CDR1 is MNHNS, CDR2 SASEGT. The CDR3 covers 15 residues. Between the trimmed V and J ends, which lost 5 bases and 6 bases, there was a span of 20 bases. Here the CDR3 DNA reads TGTGCCAGCAGTCGCACTGGGCAGGGTCAGTCCGAGCAGTACGTC. Translating it yields CASSRTGQGQSEQYV.

The chain has TRBV7-3 and TRBJ2-1; D may be TRBD2 (5 bases). V was pared by 3 bases and J by 10 bases, with 13 bases between. CDR3 length equals 13 residues. Germline lookup yields CDR1 SGHTA and CDR2 FQGTGA. CDR3 sequence: CASSLRELREQFF. CDR3 nucleotides: TGTGCCAGCAGCTTGAGGGAGTTACGAGAGCAGTTCTTC. The full variable domain, with the rest looked up from reference TRBV7-3 and TRBJ2-1, is GAGVSQTPSNKVTEKGKYVELRCDPISGHTALYWYRQSLGQGPEFLIYFQGTGAADDSGLPNDRFFAVRPEGSVSTLKIQRTERGDSAVYLCASSLRELREQFFGPGTRLTVL.

The chain recombines TRBV5-6 with TRBJ2-1, with 11 positions matching TRBD2. CDR3 size: 16 residues. CDR1 and CDR2 from the germline V gene are SGHDT and YYEEEE. The ends lost 4 bases at V and 6 bases at J; junction bases unmatched: 9. The CDR3 DNA is TGTGCCAGCAGCCCTGTCGGCCTAGCGGGAGGCAATGAGCAGTTCTTC. Its protein product is CASSPVGLAGGNEQFF. Together with reference TRBV5-6 and TRBJ2-1, the CDR3 gives the full variable domain: DAGVTQSPTHLIKTRGQQVTLRCSPKSGHDTVSWYQQALGQGPQFIFQYYEEEERQRGNFPDRFSGHQFPNYSSELNVNALLLGDSALYLCASSPVGLAGGNEQFFGPGTRLTVL.

This clone showed up just a few times. V gene TRBV21-1 combines with J gene TRBJ2-1; no DNA check was done on the table's D call, TRBD2. TRBV21-1 counts as a pseudogene. CDR3 length equals 14 residues. The CDR3 region is CASSKASVHNEQFF. CDR3 in DNA: TGTGCCAGCAGCAAAGCTAGCGTCCACAATGAGCAGTTCTTC.

The chain joins TRBV5-1 to TRBJ1-1; D unresolved. CDR3 size: 15 residues. The V gene lost 1 base and the J gene lost 4 bases, with 14 bases spanning the gap. Germline-derived CDR1 and CDR2 are SGHRS and YFSETQ. In DNA form, the CDR3 reads TGCGCCAGCAGCTTGTATAGGCAGGTTGGCACTGAAGCTTTCTTT. Translated: CASSLYRQVGTEAFF.

This sequence joins TRBV5-1 and TRBJ1-4; D possibly corresponds to TRBD1 (5 bases). The V gene's germline CDR1 is SGHRS and CDR2 YFSETQ. This CDR3 is 17 amino acids long. Trimming took 1 base from V and 8 from J, leaving 21 bases between them. This CDR3 reads CASSLRSSGTGGEKLFF. CDR3 coding DNA: TGCGCCAGCAGCTTGCGGTCATCAGGGACGGGGGGGGAAAAACTGTTTTTT.

V usage is TRBV4-2 and J usage is TRBJ2-1, with no clear D. V lost 1 base and J lost 4, with 8 bases in between. This CDR3 is built from 14 residues. CDR1 and CDR2 from the germline V gene are LGHNA and YNFKEQ. CDR3 sequence reads: CASSQAQVYNEQFF. The CDR3 bases are TGTGCCAGCAGCCAAGCTCAGGTGTACAATGAGCAGTTCTTC.